The 21 T cell receptor beta chains below all came from one sample that was sequenced in a study of blood T cell repertoires in COVID-19. Only in-frame clones appear in the TCRdb table, and some are missing; sequencing was by immunoSEQ multiplex PCR. The sample consists of around 250,000 clones, roughly 91% of them appearing once. The sample was PBMCs or T cells enriched from blood (not recorded which). These receptor sequences come from a woman in her thirties who had recovered from COVID-19.

The CDR3 sequence: CASSLLSQETQYF. The DNA for the CDR3 is TGTGCCAGCAGCTTGCTAAGCCAAGAGACCCAGTACTTC. The chain recombines TRBV5-4 with TRBJ2-5, with unresolved D. Per the germline V gene, CDR1 is SGHNT and CDR2 is YYREEE (reference sequence). Trimming left V 1 base short and J 1 base short, with 5 bases between. This CDR3 region has 13 residues. Together with reference TRBV5-4 and TRBJ2-5, the CDR3 gives the full variable domain: ETGVTQSPTHLIKTRGQQVTLRCSSQSGHNTVSWYQQALGQGPQFIFQYYREEENGRGNFPPRFSGLQFPNYSSELNVNALELDDSALYLCASSLLSQETQYFGPGTRLLVL.

The chain combines TRBV6-5 with TRBJ1-1, with 9 bases fitting TRBD1. This CDR3 has 15 amino acids. V lost 2 bases and J lost 2; bases outside the gene matches: 3. Germline assignment: CDR1 MNHEY and CDR2 SVGAGI. The CDR3 DNA sequence: TGTGCCAGCAGTTACGGGGACAGGGTTAACACTGAAGCTTTCTTT. This encodes CASSYGDRVNTEAFF.

V and J are TRBV7-6 and TRBJ2-1; no clear D. Trimming pared 1 base from V and 9 bases from J, leaving 4 bases between. The V gene's germline CDR1 is SGHVS and CDR2 FNYEAQ. This CDR3 region has 11 residues. The DNA for the CDR3 is TGTGCCAGCAGCTTAGGAGGTGAGCAGTTCTTC. Its translation is CASSLGGEQFF.

The rearrangement links TRBV11-2 to TRBJ1-2, with D unclear. Germline V gene sequence: CDR1 SGHAT, CDR2 FQNNGV. V was trimmed by 6 bases and J by 6 bases, leaving 14 bases between them. The CDR3 has 13 amino acids. The chain's CDR3 is CASSRGFKDGYTF. In nucleotides, the CDR3 is TGTGCCAGCAGTAGAGGGTTTAAGGATGGCTACACCTTC.

CDR3 sequence: CSASSLPSSYEQYF. For the CDR3, the DNA is TGCAGTGCTAGTTCCCTACCTTCCTCCTACGAGCAGTACTTC. V gene TRBV20-1 combines with J gene TRBJ2-7; D remains ambiguous. V was clipped by 3 bases and J by 0 bases, with 12 bases between them. This CDR3 is built from 14 residues. The germline V gene encodes CDR1 DFQATT and CDR2 SNEGSKA (reference sequence).

The chain joins TRBV3-1 (or the pseudogene TRBV3-2) to TRBJ1-6; 9 bases are a match to TRBD1. CDR3 size: 16 residues. Germline V gene lookup returns CDR1 LGHDT and CDR2 YNNKEL (reference sequence). The ends lost 0 bases at V and 7 bases at J; junction bases unmatched: 4. The CDR3 loop reads CASSQDITGGNSPLHF. The CDR3 DNA is TGTGCCAGCAGCCAAGATATTACAGGGGGCAATTCACCCCTCCACTTT.

The V gene is TRBV14, the J gene TRBJ2-7; perhaps TRBD2 as D (7 bases). This CDR3 has 13 residues. Trimming shortened V by 5 bases and J by 2 bases, and 10 bases separated the two germline ends. The germline CDR1 and CDR2 sequences are SGHDN and FVKESK. CDR3 region: CASSKGGTYEQYF. For the CDR3, the DNA is TGTGCCAGCAGCAAGGGGGGGACCTACGAGCAGTACTTC.

The CDR3 here is CASSWAPDSPFYNSPLHF. CDR3 DNA: TGTGCCAGCAGCTGGGCCCCGGACAGCCCTTTTTATAATTCACCCCTCCACTTT. The J gene is TRBJ1-6, the V gene TRBV5-4; tentatively, D is TRBD1 (6 bases). CDR1 is SGHNT, CDR2 YYREEE, per germline (reference sequence). The CDR3 spans 18 residues. Trimming cost V 3 bases and J 4 bases, with 20 bases left between them. The full variable domain, rest sourced from reference TRBV5-4 and TRBJ1-6, is ETGVTQSPTHLIKTRGQQVTLRCSSQSGHNTVSWYQQALGQGPQFIFQYYREEENGRGNFPPRFSGLQFPNYSSELNVNALELDDSALYLCASSWAPDSPFYNSPLHFGNGTRLTVT.

This chain uses TRBV19 with TRBJ2-1; 10 bases fit TRBD2. The ends lost 5 bases at V and 2 bases at J; junction bases unmatched: 3. This CDR3 has 15 amino acids. Per germline, CDR1 LNHDA and CDR2 SQIVND (reference sequence). The CDR3 sequence is CASSSSGRAYNEQFF. The CDR3 DNA reads TGTGCCAGTAGTTCTAGCGGGAGAGCCTACAATGAGCAGTTCTTC.

V gene TRBV18 combines with J gene TRBJ2-3; the match to TRBD2 covers 8 bases. The CDR3 runs 14 residues. The junction had 5 bases not matched to a gene; V was cut back by 5 bases and J by 4 bases. In germline, CDR1 is KGHSH, CDR2 LQKENI. In nucleotides, the CDR3 is TGTGCCAGCTCATTGGGACTAGAAGCAGATACGCAGTATTTT. Encoded protein: CASSLGLEADTQYF.

V gene TRBV9 combines with J gene TRBJ2-3; a possible D gene is TRBD1 (6 bases). Germline values: CDR1 SGDLS, CDR2 YYNGEE. CDR3 length: 16 amino acids. V was shortened by 4 bases and J by 4 bases, with 19 bases between the two germline ends. In nucleotides, the CDR3 is TGTGCCAGCAGCCCAGCCCTCAGGGGAAGGTCAGATACGCAGTATTTT. Amino acid sequence: CASSPALRGRSDTQYF.

This sequence joins TRBV14 and TRBJ1-1; 8 nucleotides line up with TRBD1. The CDR3 totals 14 residues. With V trimmed by 2 bases and J by 4 bases, 3 bases remained unmatched. The germline CDR1 and CDR2 sequences are SGHDN and FVKESK. CDR3 loop: CASSQRTGGTEAFF. The DNA of the CDR3 is TGTGCCAGCAGCCAAAGAACAGGGGGCACTGAAGCTTTCTTT.

The chain has TRBV2 and TRBJ1-5; no firm D call. The CDR3 runs to 13 residues. Germline V lookup: CDR1 SNHLY, CDR2 FYNNEI. Trimming removed 7 bases from V and 1 base from J, with 8 bases in between. The CDR3 region is CASTWSSNQPQHF. The CDR3 coding sequence is TGTGCCAGCACCTGGAGCAGCAATCAGCCCCAGCATTTT.

V is TRBV18 and J is TRBJ1-1; D is undetermined. V lost 3 bases and J lost 4, with 9 bases in between. The germline V gene has CDR1 KGHSH and CDR2 LQKENI. This CDR3 is 13 amino acids long. CDR3 protein: CASSPKPSTEAFF. The DNA for the CDR3 is TGTGCCAGCTCACCTAAGCCCTCCACTGAAGCTTTCTTT.

The chain recombines TRBV20-1 with TRBJ2-3; 11 bases agree with TRBD2. The germline V gene has CDR1 DFQATT and CDR2 SNEGSKA (reference sequence). J gave up 8 bases and V 3 bases, and 4 bases lay outside the gene matches. The CDR3 contains 13 residues. The CDR3 bases are TGCAGTGCTAGTAGCGGGAGGGAGGTTACGCAGTATTTT. It translates to CSASSGREVTQYF.

This chain joins TRBV5-1 and TRBJ1-1; D not resolved. V shed 0 bases and J shed 1 base, with 16 bases lying between them. This CDR3 comprises 17 residues. In germline, CDR1 is SGHRS, CDR2 YFSETQ. In nucleotides, the CDR3 is TGCGCCAGCAGCTTGGCCGCCATCGCAACCAGGAACACTGAAGCTTTCTTT. This gives the protein CASSLAAIATRNTEAFF.

The chain links TRBV27 to TRBJ2-1, with 13 bases aligning to TRBD2. Looked up from germline, CDR1 is MNHEY and CDR2 is SMNVEV (reference sequence). The CDR3 is 17 residues long. V shed 7 bases and J 4 bases; nucleotides not matched to a gene: 10. Here the CDR3 reads CASKSLLAGGAYNEQFF. The CDR3 DNA reads as TGTGCCAGCAAATCGTTACTAGCGGGAGGGGCTTACAATGAGCAGTTCTTC.

The chain uses TRBV18 and TRBJ2-5, with 12 bases fitting TRBD2. Losses at the gene ends were 8 bases for V and 2 bases for J; bases not matched to a gene: 3. Germline V gene lookup returns CDR1 KGHSH and CDR2 LQKENI. This CDR3 is 14 amino acids long. The CDR3 loop is CASVGTSGQETQYF. The CDR3 DNA reads as TGTGCCAGCGTAGGGACTAGCGGGCAAGAGACCCAGTACTTC. The full variable domain, rest sourced from reference TRBV18 and TRBJ2-5, is NAGVMQNPRHLVRRRGQEARLRCSPMKGHSHVYWYRQLPEEGLKFMVYLQKENIIDESGMPKERFSAEFPKEGPSILRIQQVVRGDSAAYFCASVGTSGQETQYFGPGTRLLVL.

The V and J genes are TRBV7-2 and TRBJ1-6, with 9 positions matching TRBD1. The CDR3 is made up of 15 amino acids. V shed 5 bases, J shed 10 bases, and the junction held 9 bases outside the gene matches. CDR1 SGHTA and CDR2 FQGNSA come from the germline V gene. CDR3 sequence: CASSTRQGEESPLHF. Here the CDR3 DNA reads TGTGCCAGCAGCACCAGACAGGGGGAGGAGTCACCCCTCCACTTT.

The J gene is TRBJ1-4, the V gene TRBV27; D is perhaps TRBD1 (5 bases). Germline loops: CDR1 MNHEY, CDR2 SMNVEV (reference sequence). The CDR3 contains 18 residues. Trimming stripped 6 bases from V and 0 bases from J, with 20 bases between. CDR3 loop: CASRSRRRGTATNEKLFF. For the CDR3, the DNA is TGTGCCAGCAGATCCCGAAGGAGGGGTACGGCAACTAATGAAAAACTGTTTTTT.

This chain links TRBV27 with TRBJ1-5; 9 bases agree with TRBD1. Germline lookup yields CDR1 MNHEY and CDR2 SMNVEV (reference sequence). CDR3 length: 17 amino acids. V shed 2 bases, J shed 2 bases, and the junction held 7 bases outside the gene matches. CDR3 nucleotide sequence: TGTGCCAGCAGTTTACGCTGGACAGGGGTTGGCAATCAGCCCCAGCATTTT. Translation: CASSLRWTGVGNQPQHF.